This T cell receptor (beta chain) was recorded in a study of read filtering for tumor transcriptome and immune sequencing. In this sample, this clonotype turned up once. A much larger clone is a single base away; this may be a read error. The CDR3 does not end in the conserved phenylalanine or tryptophan, so this is likely a read error. The library was built from around 0.4 ug RNA with molecular barcoded adaptors for alpha/delta and beta/gamma chains. One entry per CDR3 protein, called by TCRdb with MiXCR from the reads. Among tens of thousands of distinct CDR3 sequences, approximately 18% were seen once, and the ten largest hold roughly 10%. CDR1 is SGHTA, CDR2 FQGTGA, per germline. This CDR3 has 17 residues. The V segment lost 5 bases and the J segment 2 bases; nucleotides outside the gene matches: 11.

The receptor's source is a donor aged 40 or over with multiple myeloma. Sequencing used a population of CD138-negative cells sorted from bone marrow. This chain uses TRBV7-3 with TRBJ2-2, with 7 bases matching TRBD2. The CDR3 nucleotides read TGTGCCAGCAGCGCTCCCTGGGGACTAATAAACACCGGGGAGCTGTTTCTT. Amino acid sequence: CASSAPWGLINTGELFL.